One sample yielded the 15 T cell receptor beta chains listed below, sequenced in a study of Ad26.COV2.S vaccination and SARS-CoV-2 variants. TCRdb's table, derived via immunoSEQ multiplex PCR, lists solely in-frame clones and lacks some. The sample includes roughly 180,000 clones, roughly 87% seen only once; the top ten take 5.5% to 6%. The input for sequencing was peripheral blood, taken after recovery from COVID-19. The source is a human donor who had recovered from COVID-19.

As regards this clone: Its ends do not fully match the called genes, so a read error is possible. The chain couples TRBV12-5 to TRBJ2-2, with D possibly TRBD2 on 5 matching bases. CDR1 is LGHNT, CDR2 FRNRAP, per germline. The CDR3 spans 16 residues. The CDR3 region has the DNA TGTGCTAGTGGATCGTCCGGGCAGGCCGGCGCCGGGGAGCCGTTTTTT. Translation: CASGSSGQAGAGEPFF.

This clone was observed a single time. This chain links TRBV25-1 with TRBJ2-5; 8 bases align to TRBD2. The CDR3 covers 16 residues. The junction had 9 bases not matched to a gene; V was cut back by 1 base and J by 5 bases. Germline V gene data show CDR1 as MGHDK and CDR2 as SYGVNS. This chain's CDR3 is CASSESKSGRVETQYF. The CDR3 nucleotides are TGTGCCAGCAGTGAATCTAAAAGCGGGAGAGTGGAGACCCAGTACTTC.

The chain couples TRBV4-1 to TRBJ1-2; perhaps TRBD1 as D (6 bases). Germline V gene data show CDR1 as MGHRA and CDR2 as YSYEKL. Trimming left V 0 bases short and J 8 bases short, with 16 bases between. The CDR3 totals 15 residues. The CDR3 loop is CASSQDSSQGRGYTF. CDR3 DNA: TGCGCCAGCAGCCAAGATTCATCGCAGGGGCGCGGCTACACCTTC.

The rearrangement uses TRBV7-6 and TRBJ1-3, with D uncertain. Germline lookup yields CDR1 SGHVS and CDR2 FNYEAQ. V shed 1 base and J shed 0 bases, with 10 bases lying between them. CDR3 length: 16 amino acids. CDR3 sequence (DNA): TGTGCCAGCAGCTTAGAGAGTGGGCTCTCTGGAAACACCATATATTTT. Encoded protein: CASSLESGLSGNTIYF. The full variable domain, with the rest looked up from reference TRBV7-6 and TRBJ1-3, is GAGVSQSPRYKVTKRGQDVALRCDPISGHVSLYWYRQALGQGPEFLTYFNYEAQQDKSGLPNDRFSAERPEGSISTLTIQRTEQRDSAMYRCASSLESGLSGNTIYFGEGSWLTVV.

The V and J genes are TRBV2 and TRBJ2-3; D tentatively fits TRBD1 or TRBD2 (5 bases each). The ends were cut back, 7 bases at V and 6 bases at J, with 17 bases in the middle. The CDR3 has 14 residues. Germline CDR1 reads SNHLY; CDR2 reads FYNNEI. The CDR3, as DNA: TGTGCCAGCACCCCAAGGGACGGCGTTGATACGCAGTATTTT. Translating it yields CASTPRDGVDTQYF. Drawing the rest from reference TRBV2 and TRBJ2-3, the complete variable domain is EPEVTQTPSHQVTQMGQEVILRCVPISNHLYFYWYRQILGQKVEFLVSFYNNEISEKSEIFDDQFSVERPDGSNFTLKIRSTKLEDSAMYFCASTPRDGVDTQYFGPGTRLTVL.

For the CDR3, the DNA is TGTGCCAGCAGCCCTCCGGGACACCGGATGAACACTGAAGCTTTCTTT. Translation gives CASSPPGHRMNTEAFF. V is TRBV6-2 or TRBV6-3 and J is TRBJ1-1, with D possibly being TRBD1 (6 bases). The CDR3 is made up of 16 amino acids. V lost 6 bases, J lost 0 bases, and 17 bases lay in between. The germline V gene has CDR1 MNHEY and CDR2 SVGEGT.

The chain carries TRBV6-5 and TRBJ1-2, with 9 positions matching TRBD1. J gave up 4 bases and V 6 bases, and 6 bases lay outside the gene matches. Germline lookup yields CDR1 MNHEY and CDR2 SVGAGI. The CDR3 contains 14 residues. CDR3 nucleotides: TGTGCCAGCAGGACAGGGACAGGGCCCTATGGCTACACCTTC. Translating it yields CASRTGTGPYGYTF.

In its sample, this clone was seen a few times. The chain uses TRBV5-1 and TRBJ1-3; D gene uncertain. This CDR3 spans 16 amino acids. Germline lookup yields CDR1 SGHRS and CDR2 YFSETQ. V was trimmed by 6 bases and J by 0 bases, leaving 16 bases between them. CDR3 residues: CASTFGSLNSGNTIYF. The DNA of the CDR3 is TGCGCCAGCACTTTTGGGTCCCTGAACTCTGGAAACACCATATATTTT.

The V gene is TRBV24-1, the J gene TRBJ2-4, with 8 positions matching TRBD1. Germline loops: CDR1 KGHDR, CDR2 SFDVKD. The CDR3 sequence is 12 residues long. V gave up 4 bases and J gave up 8 bases; unmatched junction bases: 0. The CDR3 bases are TGTGCCACCAGTGACAGGGGGCACATTCAGTACTTC. It codes for CATSDRGHIQYF.

The chain combines TRBV5-1 with TRBJ2-7, with D perhaps being TRBD1 or TRBD2 (5 bases each). V lost 0 bases and J lost 3, with 13 bases in between. This CDR3 has 15 amino acids. In germline, CDR1 is SGHRS, CDR2 YFSETQ. The CDR3 spells CASSLGDGGHYEQYF. The CDR3 DNA follows: TGCGCCAGCAGCTTGGGGGACGGCGGCCACTACGAGCAGTACTTC.

This chain links TRBV21-1 with TRBJ1-2; the tabulated D call, TRBD1, remains unverified against the DNA. TRBV21-1 constitutes a pseudogene. The CDR3 runs to 15 residues. The CDR3 DNA follows: TGTGCCAGCCCTGGCCCGGGACACCGCAACTATGGCTACACCTTC. This translates into CASPGPGHRNYGYTF.

This clone appeared once. This chain uses TRBV29-1 with TRBJ1-5, with TRBD1 matching over 10 bases. Per the germline V gene, CDR1 is SQVTM and CDR2 is ANQGSEA. V lost 5 bases and J lost 4; bases outside the gene matches: 5. The CDR3 runs to 14 residues. The CDR3 coding sequence is TGCAGCGTTTCCGGGACAGGGGTGAATCAGCCCCAGCATTTT. This translates into CSVSGTGVNQPQHF.

The chain employs TRBV27 and TRBJ1-2; perhaps TRBD1 as D (6 bases). Germline V lookup: CDR1 MNHEY, CDR2 SMNVEV (reference sequence). V was clipped by 4 bases and J by 6 bases, with 15 bases between them. The CDR3 consists of 14 residues. The CDR3: CASSSRWGGDGYTF. The CDR3 DNA follows: TGTGCCAGCAGTTCGCGTTGGGGGGGCGATGGCTACACCTTC.

The V gene is TRBV7-9, the J gene TRBJ1-4; the D gene is possibly TRBD1 (6 bases). V dropped 1 base and J dropped 4 bases, with 10 bases sitting between them. This CDR3 region has 15 residues. Germline-derived CDR1 and CDR2 are SEHNR and FQNEAQ (reference sequence). CDR3 bases: TGTGCCAGCAGCTTAGACGGGGGCGGTAATGAAAAACTGTTTTTT. It translates to CASSLDGGGNEKLFF.

The chain couples TRBV28 to TRBJ1-2, with a possible D match to TRBD1 (5 bases). The germline CDR1 and CDR2 sequences are MDHEN and SYDVKM. This CDR3 has 13 amino acids. The V end was cut by 2 bases, the J end by 5 bases, with 9 bases between. The CDR3 protein is CASSLAGPYGYTF. The DNA for the CDR3 is TGTGCCAGCAGTTTAGCAGGGCCTTATGGCTACACCTTC.